This T cell receptor (beta chain) was captured in a study of blood T cell repertoires in COVID-19. This CDR3 contains 15 residues. J lost 8 bases, V lost 5 bases, and 8 bases had no gene match. CDR1 is SGHTA, CDR2 FQGTGA, per germline. Clones were sequenced by immunoSEQ multiplex PCR, and TCRdb holds only the in-frame ones, with some missing. The repertoire includes 90,000 or so clones, approximately 91% of them detected once, and 4.5% to 6.5% sits in the top ten. What was sequenced was peripheral blood. The chain joins TRBV7-3 to TRBJ2-1; 11 positions match TRBD2. The sequence was collected from a man aged 60-69 years with COVID-19, enrolled during active disease. The CDR3 bases are TGTGCCAGCAGCCGCGTTACTAGCGGGAGCGATGAGCAGTTCTTC. Encoded protein: CASSRVTSGSDEQFF.